One sample yielded the 15 T cell receptor beta chains listed below, sequenced in a study of blood T cell repertoires in COVID-19. The protocol was immunoSEQ multiplex PCR, while the TCRdb copy is restricted to in-frame clones and leaves out a portion. The profile covers about 200,000 clones, with 80% to 90% appearing a single time and roughly 10% taken by the ten largest. Material: peripheral blood. These receptors all come from a woman of 80 years or more with acute or convalescent COVID-19.

The chain employs TRBV18 and TRBJ1-6; 8 positions match TRBD1. Germline-derived CDR1 and CDR2 are KGHSH and LQKENI. Trimming at V came to 3 bases and at J to 7 bases, leaving 11 bases not matched to a gene. The CDR3 runs to 17 residues. The CDR3 here is CASSPVLSTGENSPLHF. Here the CDR3 DNA reads TGTGCCAGCTCACCCGTACTTTCGACAGGGGAGAATTCACCCCTCCACTTT.

This rearrangement joins TRBV6-4 to TRBJ2-3; TRBD2 matches at 14 bases. The J segment lost 2 bases and the V segment lost 3 bases, leaving 10 bases of the junction unmatched. The V gene's germline CDR1 is MRHNA and CDR2 SNTAGT. The CDR3 is 19 residues long. In DNA form, the CDR3 reads TGTGCCAGCAGTGAATCCGCTCCGGGACTAGCGGGGGCCACAGATACGCAGTATTTT. It yields the protein CASSESAPGLAGATDTQYF.

V and J are TRBV11-2 and TRBJ1-5; D not resolved. The CDR3 is 14 amino acids. CDR1 SGHAT and CDR2 FQNNGV come from the germline V gene. V lost 1 base and J 6 bases, leaving 10 bases between the germline ends. The CDR3 DNA reads as TGTGCCAGCAGCTTAGGAGGCGCCGGTCAGCCCCAGCATTTT. It is translated as CASSLGGAGQPQHF.

This clone has just one count. This rearrangement joins TRBV3-1 (or the pseudogene TRBV3-2) to TRBJ2-3; no definite D call. V dropped 0 bases and J dropped 0 bases, with 4 bases sitting between them. The CDR3 runs to 14 residues. The germline V gene encodes CDR1 LGHDT and CDR2 YNNKEL (reference sequence). In nucleotides, the CDR3 is TGTGCCAGCAGCCAAGAGGCTAGCACAGATACGCAGTATTTT. This codes for CASSQEASTDTQYF.

This clone was observed a few times. The chain joins TRBV28 to TRBJ2-4; no clear D gene. Per germline, CDR1 MDHEN and CDR2 SYDVKM. Between the trimmed V and J ends, which lost 5 bases and 5 bases, there was a span of 16 bases. The CDR3 has 15 amino acids. In nucleotides, the CDR3 is TGTGCCAGCAGTGAGGAGAGAGGATCCCAAAACATTCAGTACTTC. Protein: CASSEERGSQNIQYF.

This clone was recorded a few times. The chain is built from TRBV7-9 and TRBJ2-2; unclear D gene. This CDR3 contains 14 residues. Germline V lookup: CDR1 SEHNR, CDR2 FQNEAQ (reference sequence). Trimming cost V 2 bases and J 4 bases, with 8 bases left between them. The CDR3 region is CASSLSGITGELFF. The CDR3 coding sequence is TGTGCCAGCAGCTTATCAGGAATCACCGGGGAGCTGTTTTTT.

The rearrangement uses TRBV5-5 and TRBJ1-4, with no clear D. Trimming removed 4 bases from V and 0 bases from J, with 7 bases in between. This CDR3 contains 14 residues. The germline V gene has CDR1 SGHKS and CDR2 YYEKEE (reference sequence). Here the CDR3 DNA reads TGTGCCAGCAGCGTAGCTGCAACTAATGAAAAACTGTTTTTT. Its translation is CASSVAATNEKLFF.

The V call is TRBV3-1 (or the pseudogene TRBV3-2), the J call TRBJ2-5, with TRBD1 matching over 8 bases. Germline V lookup: CDR1 LGHDT, CDR2 YNNKEL (reference sequence). V lost 4 bases to trimming and J lost 5 bases; unmatched junction nucleotides: 3. The CDR3 contains 13 residues. CDR3 sequence: CASSPGGRETQYF. CDR3 in DNA: TGTGCCAGCAGCCCAGGGGGCAGGGAGACCCAGTACTTC.

V and J are TRBV5-4 and TRBJ2-7, with D tentatively TRBD1 (6 bases). Germline V gene lookup returns CDR1 SGHNT and CDR2 YYREEE (reference sequence). The V end was cut by 0 bases, the J end by 5 bases, with 9 bases between. The CDR3 consists of 13 residues. This CDR3 is CASSLVQGDEQYF. CDR3 in DNA: TGTGCCAGCAGCTTGGTACAGGGAGACGAGCAGTACTTC.

V usage is TRBV7-8 and J usage is TRBJ2-2, with a tentative D call TRBD1 (5 bases). The V end lost 5 bases, the J end lost 1 base, and 11 bases lay between the germline ends. The germline V gene has CDR1 SGHVS and CDR2 FQNEAQ. The CDR3 is 15 amino acids. CDR3 coding DNA: TGTGCCAGCAGCCCTCAGGGCCTGAACACCGGGGAGCTGTTTTTT. Its protein is CASSPQGLNTGELFF.

CDR3 coding DNA: TGTGCCAGCAGCCTTGGACTAGCCTACAATGAGCAGTTCTTC. Its protein is CASSLGLAYNEQFF. This chain connects TRBV7-3 to TRBJ2-1; 7 bases are a match to TRBD2. Looked up from germline, CDR1 is SGHTA and CDR2 is FQGTGA. With V trimmed by 5 bases and J by 2 bases, 3 bases remained unmatched. This CDR3 comprises 14 residues.

This chain joins TRBV25-1 and TRBJ2-5, with a tentative D call TRBD2 (6 bases). The CDR3 loop spans 15 amino acids. The V and J ends lost 4 bases and 5 bases respectively, with 17 bases between them. The germline gives CDR1 MGHDK, CDR2 SYGVNS. CDR3: CASSAFGGSRETQYF. The CDR3 DNA sequence: TGTGCCAGCAGTGCATTCGGAGGGAGTAGGGAGACCCAGTACTTC. Full variable domain (rest looked up from reference TRBV25-1 and TRBJ2-5): EADIYQTPRYLVIGTGKKITLECSQTMGHDKMYWYQQDPGMELHLIHYSYGVNSTEKGDLSSESTVSRIRTEHFPLTLESARPSHTSQYLCASSAFGGSRETQYFGPGTRLLVL.

The chain recombines TRBV19 with TRBJ1-4; 8 positions agree with TRBD1. Germline V gene data show CDR1 as LNHDA and CDR2 as SQIVND (reference sequence). The length of the CDR3 is 15 residues. V shed 7 bases, J shed 4 bases, and the junction held 8 bases outside the gene matches. In DNA, the CDR3 is TGTGCCAGTACCACCCCGGGACAGGTTAATGAAAAACTGTTTTTT. Translated, it gives CASTTPGQVNEKLFF.

The chain couples TRBV19 to TRBJ2-7, with 7 bases fitting TRBD1. J gave up 1 base and V 6 bases, and 6 bases lay outside the gene matches. CDR3 length equals 14 residues. Germline V gives CDR1 LNHDA, CDR2 SQIVND (reference sequence). The CDR3 here is CASSTTGVSYEQYF. Written as DNA, the CDR3 is TGTGCCAGTAGCACAACAGGGGTTTCCTACGAGCAGTACTTC. Full variable domain (remainder filled in from reference TRBV19 and TRBJ2-7): DGGITQSPKYLFRKEGQNVTLSCEQNLNHDAMYWYRQDPGQGLRLIYYSQIVNDFQKGDIAEGYSVSREKKESFPLTVTSAQKNPTAFYLCASSTTGVSYEQYFGPGTRLTVT.

The V call is TRBV19, the J call TRBJ2-2; the match to TRBD1 covers 9 bases. Losses at the gene ends were 5 bases for V and 4 bases for J; bases not matched to a gene: 5. The CDR3 length is 15 residues. Germline V gene data show CDR1 as LNHDA and CDR2 as SQIVND (reference sequence). CDR3 residues: CASSRGQGITGELFF. As DNA, the CDR3 is TGTGCCAGTAGTCGGGGACAGGGCATCACCGGGGAGCTGTTTTTT.